The 30 T cell receptor beta chains listed next were all sequenced from one sample in a study of T-cell reconstitution after alpha-beta-depleted transplantation in children. TCRbeta library preparation incorporated unique molecular identifiers. TCRdb redid the calling of the PCR reads with MiXCR, one entry per CDR3 protein. The sample includes 700,000 or so distinct CDR3 sequences, roughly 14% seen only once; the top ten take 0.79%. The material sequenced was PBMCs, taken before TCRalphabeta/CD19-depleted stem cell transplant. The receptors come from a girl aged 2-9 years with congenital amegakaryocytic thrombocytopenia, due to receive a stem cell transplant.

In its sample, this clonotype was seen many times. The chain employs TRBV12-3 or TRBV12-4 and TRBJ2-7; D unclear. CDR3 length: 14 amino acids. With 5 bases removed from V and 7 bases from J, the gap between germline ends came to 18 bases. The DNA for the CDR3 is TGTGCCAGCAGTCCGCGACCGATTGGGCCTGAGCAGTACTTC. Translated, it gives CASSPRPIGPEQYF.

This chain uses TRBV5-1 with TRBJ2-2; TRBD2 might be the D (6 bases). The CDR3 sequence is 16 residues long. The V end was cut by 9 bases, the J end by 6 bases, with 24 bases between. Germline CDR1 reads SGHRS; CDR2 reads YFSETQ. The CDR3 protein is CATERGGGGKSGELFF. The DNA of the CDR3 is TGCGCCACCGAGAGAGGAGGCGGCGGGAAATCCGGGGAGCTGTTTTTT.

Ten or more counts support this clonotype. The V call is TRBV20-1, the J call TRBJ2-1; the match to TRBD2 covers 12 bases. The CDR3 has 17 amino acids. Germline loops: CDR1 DFQATT, CDR2 SNEGSKA (reference sequence). This CDR3 is CSAPGTSGPSSYNEQFF. CDR3 in DNA: TGCAGCGCACCCGGGACTAGCGGGCCCAGCTCCTACAATGAGCAGTTCTTC.

This chain joins TRBV20-1 and TRBJ1-4; the D is unclear. The germline V gene has CDR1 DFQATT and CDR2 SNEGSKA (reference sequence). This CDR3 is built from 13 residues. V shed 0 bases and J shed 7 bases, with 9 bases lying between them. CDR3 bases: TGCAGTGCTAGAGATTTCGGGTTTGAAAAACTGTTTTTT. The encoded protein is CSARDFGFEKLFF.

This clonotype was seen many times. V is TRBV27 and J is TRBJ2-7, with D perhaps assigned TRBD1 or TRBD2 (5 bases each). The CDR3 has 16 amino acids. Trimming stripped 5 bases from V and 3 bases from J, with 20 bases between. Germline V gene lookup returns CDR1 MNHEY and CDR2 SMNVEV (reference sequence). The CDR3 spells CASSTQQARGHYEQYF. The DNA of the CDR3 is TGTGCCAGCAGTACCCAACAGGCACGGGGCCACTACGAGCAGTACTTC.

Notes on this clonotype: A much larger clone differs by one base, so this may be a read error. The chain recombines TRBV3-1 with TRBJ2-7; 9 nucleotides align to TRBD2. CDR3 length: 16 residues. The germline gives CDR1 LGHDT, CDR2 YNNKEL (reference sequence). V lost 4 bases, J lost 3 bases, and 10 bases stayed unmatched. The CDR3 region is CASSPNLTSGRYEQYF. Here the CDR3 DNA reads TGTGCCAGCAGCCCCAACTTGACTAGCGGCCGCTACGAGCAGTACTTC.

This chain connects TRBV12-3 or TRBV12-4 to TRBJ1-5; D possibly corresponds to TRBD1 (6 bases). Trimming stripped 6 bases from V and 6 bases from J, with 18 bases between. The CDR3 contains 15 residues. The CDR3 loop is CASSQGGFVSQPQHF. The DNA of the CDR3 is TGTGCCAGCAGCCAAGGGGGGTTTGTCAGTCAGCCCCAGCATTTT.

The rearrangement uses TRBV7-8 and TRBJ1-6; D remains ambiguous. Trimming pared 5 bases from V and 10 bases from J, leaving 24 bases between. Germline assignment: CDR1 SGHVS and CDR2 FQNEAQ. The CDR3 is 17 amino acids. For the CDR3, the DNA is TGTGCCAGCAGCCCTCTTTCCCAGCGGCAGTTCGCCTCACCCCTCCACTTT. Encoded protein: CASSPLSQRQFASPLHF.

This chain uses TRBV5-1 with TRBJ1-2; D ambiguous. From germline, CDR1 is SGHRS and CDR2 YFSETQ. V was pared by 1 base and J by 8 bases, with 24 bases between. This CDR3 is built from 17 residues. The CDR3 spells CASSLQSPWQEARGYTF. Here the CDR3 DNA reads TGCGCCAGCAGCTTGCAATCCCCCTGGCAGGAGGCTCGGGGCTACACCTTC.

V is TRBV5-1 and J is TRBJ2-7, with TRBD2 identical over 13 bases. Germline-derived CDR1 and CDR2 are SGHRS and YFSETQ. V lost 3 bases to trimming and J lost 8 bases; unmatched junction nucleotides: 14. The CDR3 runs to 17 residues. CDR3 in DNA: TGCGCCAGCAGCTCTCCGGGACTAGCGGGGTCTTCTACGCAGCAGTACTTC. Its protein is CASSSPGLAGSSTQQYF.

This clonotype was recorded once. The CDR3 coding sequence is TGCAGTGCTAGAGGGGTCCGCTGGGACAGGTCCTTGGAGGGCACTGAAGCTTTCTTT. Translation gives CSARGVRWDRSLEGTEAFF. The rearrangement uses TRBV20-1 and TRBJ1-1, with TRBD1 matching 8 bases. Germline V gene sequence: CDR1 DFQATT, CDR2 SNEGSKA (reference sequence). The CDR3 sequence is 19 residues long. The J segment lost 4 bases and the V segment lost 1 base, leaving 20 bases of the junction unmatched.

The CDR3, as DNA: TGCAGTTGTTTGGGGCAGCTACCCAACTATGGCTACACCTTC. It yields the protein CSCLGQLPNYGYTF. The chain couples TRBV20-1 to TRBJ1-2; possible D gene TRBD1, 5 bases. Trimming took 8 bases from V and 2 from J, leaving 18 bases between them. Germline lookup yields CDR1 DFQATT and CDR2 SNEGSKA (reference sequence). CDR3 length equals 14 residues.

This clonotype has at least ten counts. V and J are TRBV29-1 and TRBJ2-7; either TRBD1 or TRBD2 may supply D (5 bases each). Trimming stripped 5 bases from V and 6 bases from J, with 8 bases between. The CDR3 is made up of 10 amino acids. Germline V gives CDR1 SQVTM, CDR2 ANQGSEA. The CDR3 loop is CSVQGREQYF. CDR3 DNA sequence: TGCAGCGTTCAGGGACGCGAGCAGTACTTC.

This clonotype was counted at least ten times. The rearrangement uses TRBV20-1 and TRBJ1-2, with D unresolved. Trimming shortened V by 0 bases and J by 1 base, and 3 bases separated the two germline ends. CDR1 is DFQATT and CDR2 is SNEGSKA in the germline V gene (reference sequence). The CDR3 is 12 residues long. Written as DNA, the CDR3 is TGCAGTGCTAGAGATCATAACTATGGCTACACCTTC. It is translated as CSARDHNYGYTF.

DNA for the CDR3: TGCAGTGCTAGTTGGGGCACGGACACTGAAGCTTTCTTT. Encoded protein: CSASWGTDTEAFF. This rearrangement joins TRBV20-1 to TRBJ1-1; maybe TRBD1 (5 bases). The CDR3 extends over 13 amino acids. The germline gives CDR1 DFQATT, CDR2 SNEGSKA (reference sequence). Trimming left V 3 bases short and J 3 bases short, with 11 bases between.

There are many counts of this clonotype. The rearrangement joins TRBV7-2 to TRBJ2-1; 8 positions match TRBD2. The V segment lost 1 base and the J segment 7 bases; nucleotides outside the gene matches: 9. In germline, CDR1 is SGHTA, CDR2 FQGNSA. The CDR3 length is 16 residues. CDR3 in amino acids: CASSLGPPGGPNEQFF. The CDR3 DNA is TGTGCCAGCAGCTTAGGTCCTCCGGGAGGGCCGAATGAGCAGTTCTTC.

This clonotype has a handful of counts. The chain has TRBV10-3 and TRBJ2-7, with 12 positions matching TRBD2. Germline loops: CDR1 ENHRY, CDR2 SYGVKD. The CDR3 is made up of 18 amino acids. Germline trimming cut 0 bases from V and 0 bases from J; bases unmatched to any gene: 6. For the CDR3, the DNA is TGTGCCATCAGTGAGTCGCGAACTAGCGGGAGGCACTCCTACGAGCAGTACTTC. It specifies CAISESRTSGRHSYEQYF.

This chain connects TRBV10-3 to TRBJ2-5; maybe TRBD2 (6 bases). Germline V gene lookup returns CDR1 ENHRY and CDR2 SYGVKD. The CDR3 consists of 14 residues. V was pared by 0 bases and J by 9 bases, with 14 bases between. The CDR3 reads CAISESTIREAQYF. CDR3 sequence (DNA): TGTGCCATCAGTGAGTCGACGATCAGGGAGGCCCAGTACTTC.

Many counts were recorded for this clonotype. The chain combines TRBV27 with TRBJ2-7, with TRBD1 matching over 7 bases. The CDR3 covers 14 residues. J gave up 2 bases and V 3 bases, and 4 bases lay outside the gene matches. The germline CDR1 and CDR2 sequences are MNHEY and SMNVEV (reference sequence). The CDR3 DNA reads as TGTGCCAGCAGTTTTGGGGACAGCCCCTACGAGCAGTACTTC. This encodes CASSFGDSPYEQYF.

The chain has TRBV5-1 and TRBJ2-2, with 7 positions matching TRBD1. V was pared by 1 base and J by 7 bases, with 7 bases of the junction left unmatched. From germline, CDR1 is SGHRS and CDR2 YFSETQ. This CDR3 comprises 15 residues. The CDR3 DNA is TGCGCCAGCAGCTTGTCCGACAGGGTCCTCGGGGAGCTGTTTTTT. It is translated as CASSLSDRVLGELFF.

This clonotype was seen a few times. V usage is TRBV5-1 and J usage is TRBJ1-2; D possibly corresponds to TRBD1 (6 bases). The ends were cut back, 4 bases at V and 4 bases at J, with 17 bases in the middle. The CDR3 covers 15 residues. Germline loops: CDR1 SGHRS, CDR2 YFSETQ. CDR3 loop: CASSPDRRGTYGYTF. Written as DNA, the CDR3 is TGCGCCAGCAGCCCCGACAGGCGGGGGACCTATGGCTACACCTTC. The full variable domain, completed using reference TRBV5-1 and TRBJ1-2, is KAGVTQTPRYLIKTRGQQVTLSCSPISGHRSVSWYQQTPGQGLQFLFEYFSETQRNKGNFPGRFSGRQFSNSRSEMNVSTLELGDSALYLCASSPDRRGTYGYTFGSGTRLTVV.

A word on this clonotype: A much larger clonotype is one base distant, so this may be a read error. The J gene is TRBJ1-2, the V gene TRBV20-1; D is ambiguous. Germline V gene lookup returns CDR1 DFQATT and CDR2 SNEGSKA (reference sequence). The CDR3 spans 13 residues. The CDR3 nucleotides read TGCAGTGCTAGACTGCAATCTTACTATGGCGACACCTTC. It is translated as CSARLQSYYGDTF.

A few counts support this clonotype. The CDR3: CASISRNDNSPLHF. CDR3 nucleotides: TGTGCCAGCATATCACGGAACGATAATTCACCCCTCCACTTT. This chain uses TRBV7-9 with TRBJ1-6, with D hard to call. Per germline, CDR1 SEHNR and CDR2 FQNEAQ (reference sequence). CDR3 size: 14 residues. Deletions cut 7 bases from V and 5 bases from J, with 12 bases between.

This clonotype was observed a handful of times. The V and J genes are TRBV19 and TRBJ2-3, with D possibly matching TRBD1 (6 bases). V was pared by 4 bases and J by 4 bases, with 12 bases between. Germline lookup yields CDR1 LNHDA and CDR2 SQIVND (reference sequence). The CDR3 loop spans 14 amino acids. The DNA for the CDR3 is TGTGCCAGTAGTACCGTTACAGGGTCAGATACGCAGTATTTT. It encodes CASSTVTGSDTQYF.

This clonotype was counted only a few times. The chain recombines TRBV20-1 with TRBJ1-6; TRBD1 aligns across 9 bases. Trimming took 4 bases from V and 1 from J; bases not matched to a gene: 8. There are 17 residues in the CDR3. Germline assignment: CDR1 DFQATT and CDR2 SNEGSKA (reference sequence). The CDR3 sequence is CSATTGGAGSYNSPLHF. As DNA, the CDR3 is TGCAGTGCTACAACAGGGGGCGCGGGGTCCTATAATTCACCCCTCCACTTT.

This clonotype came up many times. The chain employs TRBV29-1 and TRBJ2-4; no firm D call. CDR1 and CDR2 (germline): SQVTM, ANQGSEA. This CDR3 is built from 12 residues. V lost 3 bases and J lost 5, with 8 bases in between. The CDR3 coding sequence is TGCAGCGTTGAGGGGAACGAAAACATTCAGTACTTC. Amino acids: CSVEGNENIQYF. The full variable domain, in which reference TRBV29-1 and TRBJ2-4 provide the parts outside the CDR3, is SAVISQKPSRDICQRGTSLTIQCQVDSQVTMMFWYRQQPGQSLTLIATANQGSEATYESGFVIDKFPISRPNLTFSTLTVSNMSPEDSSIYLCSVEGNENIQYFGAGTRLSVL.

This chain links TRBV5-4 with TRBJ1-4, with unresolved D. V lost 2 bases and J lost 5, with 28 bases in between. The CDR3 has 20 residues. Germline V gives CDR1 SGHNT, CDR2 YYREEE (reference sequence). The CDR3 here is CASSFHSEGTEDLLNEKLFF. The CDR3 DNA is TGTGCCAGCAGCTTTCATTCGGAGGGAACAGAAGACCTCCTCAATGAAAAACTGTTTTTT. Full variable domain (rest looked up from reference TRBV5-4 and TRBJ1-4): ETGVTQSPTHLIKTRGQQVTLRCSSQSGHNTVSWYQQALGQGPQFIFQYYREEENGRGNFPPRFSGLQFPNYSSELNVNALELDDSALYLCASSFHSEGTEDLLNEKLFFGSGTQLSVL.

The chain recombines TRBV29-1 with TRBJ2-3; no reliable D call. The J call may be incorrect, as the DNA end agrees better with TRBJ1-5. Germline CDR1 SQVTM, CDR2 ANQGSEA. The CDR3 loop spans 16 amino acids. The CDR3 DNA follows: TGCAGCGTTGAACGAGTAGCGGGAGGAATGGCAGATACGCAGCATTTT. Amino acids: CSVERVAGGMADTQHF.

This clonotype showed up just a few times. CDR3 loop: CASSLVSNTDTQYF. DNA for the CDR3: TGTGCCAGCAGCCTAGTGAGTAACACAGATACGCAGTATTTT. The chain uses TRBV5-4 and TRBJ2-3, with unresolved D. Looked up from germline, CDR1 is SGHNT and CDR2 is YYREEE (reference sequence). The CDR3 sequence is 14 residues long. Trimming removed 4 bases at V and 2 bases at J, with 11 bases between.

This clonotype has at least ten counts. This chain joins TRBV5-1 and TRBJ2-2; 10 nucleotides align to TRBD2. Germline V gives CDR1 SGHRS, CDR2 YFSETQ. V shed 2 bases, J shed 0 bases, and the junction held 7 bases outside the gene matches. The CDR3 is made up of 18 amino acids. In nucleotides, the CDR3 is TGCGCCAGCAGCTTTCTAGCGGGAGACCTCTCGAACACCGGGGAGCTGTTTTTT. As protein: CASSFLAGDLSNTGELFF.